These T cell receptor beta chains were read from a single sample in a study of blood T cell repertoires in COVID-19. TCRdb keeps only in-frame clones here, not all; method: immunoSEQ multiplex PCR. The profile shows 350,000 to 400,000 clones, over 85% of them singletons. The material sequenced was PBMCs or T cells enriched from blood (not recorded which). These receptors were obtained from a woman younger than 45 who had recovered from COVID-19. CDR3s include the opening cysteine and the closing phenylalanine or tryptophan. A D gene is named only where the DNA matches it firmly. Clone size is shown for a subset of rows, as once, few, many or a class of expanded clone.

.	TRBJ2-7	TRBV9	.	CASSPQDFYEQYF	TGTGCCAGCAGCCCTCAAGACTTTTACGAGCAGTACTTC
.	TRBJ2-3	TRBV27	TRBD2	CASSLFVAGEGTDTQYF	TGTGCCAGCAGTTTATTCGTGGCGGGAGAAGGCACAGATACGCAGTATTTT
.	TRBJ2-1	TRBV28	TRBD1	CASSQELIGTAKQFF	TGTGCCAGCAGTCAAGAACTCATAGGGACAGCGAAGCAGTTCTTC
.	TRBJ1-2	TRBV7-9	.	CASSDGNYGYTF	TGTGCCAGCAGCGACGGGAACTATGGCTACACCTTC
.	TRBJ2-7	TRBV27	TRBD2	CASSSLPLAGGSYEQYF	TGTGCCAGCAGCTCTTTGCCTCTAGCGGGGGGTTCCTACGAGCAGTACTTC
.	TRBJ2-1	TRBV27	TRBD1	CASSFPSGTGFNEQFF	TGTGCCAGCAGTTTCCCTTCCGGGACAGGGTTTAATGAGCAGTTCTTC
once	TRBJ1-6	TRBV30	.	CAWSTISYNSPLHF	TGTGCCTGGAGTACAATCTCCTATAATTCACCCCTCCACTTT
few	TRBJ1-2	TRBV6-2/TRBV6-3	TRBD1	CASSYPYFGFGTAGLNYGYTF	TGTGCCAGCAGTTACCCGTACTTTGGGTTTGGGACAGCGGGCCTGAACTATGGCTACACCTTC
once	TRBJ2-7	TRBV18	.	CASSPVQMTYEQYF	TGTGCCAGCTCACCTGTCCAGATGACCTACGAGCAGTACTTC
.	TRBJ2-7	TRBV7-9	TRBD1	CASSSGQGKAYEQYF	TGTGCCAGCAGTTCGGGACAGGGAAAAGCCTACGAGCAGTACTTC
.	TRBJ1-2	TRBV11-2	.	CASSPQSAYGYTF	TGTGCCAGCAGCCCGCAGTCCGCATATGGCTACACCTTC
once	TRBJ2-7	TRBV5-4	.	CASSSYRDEQYF	TGTGCCAGCAGCTCATACAGGGACGAGCAGTACTTC
.	TRBJ1-3	TRBV18	.	CASSLSGFGNTIYF	TGTGCCAGCTCATTGAGCGGATTCGGAAACACCATATATTTT
.	TRBJ2-7	TRBV3-1/TRBV3-2	TRBD1	CASSQAGTGDYEQYF	TGTGCCAGCAGCCAAGCCGGGACAGGTGACTACGAGCAGTACTTC
.	TRBJ1-5	TRBV2	.	CASRANSNQPQHF	TGTGCCAGCAGGGCAAATAGCAATCAGCCCCAGCATTTT
.	TRBJ2-5	TRBV7-3	TRBD2	CASSPTSGSGQETQYF	TGTGCCAGCAGCCCTACTAGCGGGAGCGGGCAAGAGACCCAGTACTTC
few	TRBJ2-7	TRBV9	.	CASSVGWLSYEQYF	TGTGCCAGCAGCGTAGGGTGGCTCTCCTACGAGCAGTACTTC
once	TRBJ1-2	TRBV5-4	.	CASSSGVYGYTF	TGTGCCAGCAGCTCAGGGGTATATGGCTACACCTTC
.	TRBJ2-1	TRBV3-1/TRBV3-2	TRBD2	CASSSRGLAGNEQFF	TGTGCCAGCAGCTCCCGGGGACTAGCTGGCAATGAGCAGTTCTTC
.	TRBJ1-1	TRBV12-3/TRBV12-4	TRBD1	CASSPGQLEAFF	TGTGCCAGCAGCCCGGGACAGCTTGAAGCTTTCTTT
.	TRBJ1-2	TRBV28	.	CASTLSGIYGYTF	TGTGCCAGCACCCTATCGGGGATATATGGCTACACCTTC
.	TRBJ1-5	TRBV18	.	CASSTGNNQPQHF	TGTGCCAGCTCAACAGGTAATAATCAGCCCCAGCATTTT
.	TRBJ2-3	TRBV19	TRBD1	CASSPGQGTDTQYF	TGTGCCAGTAGCCCCGGACAGGGTACAGATACGCAGTATTTT
.	TRBJ2-7	TRBV6-4	TRBD2	CASSDARLSGSYEQYF	TGTGCCAGCAGTGACGCCCGCCTAAGCGGGAGCTACGAGCAGTACTTC
.	TRBJ1-4	TRBV2	.	CASARHPHEKLFF	TGTGCCAGCGCGCGACACCCACATGAAAAACTGTTTTTT
.	TRBJ2-3	TRBV7-3	.	CASSLFSGGLATDTQYF	TGTGCCAGCAGCTTATTCTCAGGGGGGCTCGCCACAGATACGCAGTATTTT
.	TRBJ2-3	TRBV9	TRBD2	CASSGTTSGPPPDTQYF	TGTGCCAGCAGCGGAACGACTAGCGGACCCCCACCAGATACGCAGTATTTT
.	TRBJ1-3	TRBV5-1	.	CASSIQGSGNTIYF	TGCGCCAGCAGCATACAGGGATCTGGAAACACCATATATTTT
.	TRBJ1-6	TRBV7-9	TRBD1	CASSSRQGANSPLHF	TGTGCCAGCAGCTCCAGGCAGGGGGCAAATTCACCCCTCCACTTT
.	TRBJ2-5	TRBV3-1/TRBV3-2	.	CASSYSRETQYF	TGTGCCAGCAGCTACAGCCGAGAGACCCAGTACTTC